These T cell receptor beta chains were read from a single sample in a study of T cells in localized non-small cell lung cancer. Here immunoSEQ multiplex PCR was the method, and the copy in TCRdb shows in-frame clones only, minus some. The sample yields 8,200 or so clones, 55% to 75% seen once. The sequencing here drew on lymph node tissue, taken before any cancer treatment. The receptor set was obtained from a male donor at least 60 years old with stage I squamous cell lung carcinoma. Both conserved end residues are part of each CDR3. A D gene is named only where the DNA matches it firmly. Clone size is stated in some rows and not others, as once, few, many or a class when expanded.

size | D | J | V | CDR3 | DNA
few | NA | TRBJ2-7 | TRBV6-4 | CASSYVTAYEQYF | TGTGCCAGCAGTTATGTAACAGCCTACGAGCAGTACTTC
few | NA | TRBJ2-1 | TRBV9 | CASSVGMGSNEQFF | TGTGCCAGCAGCGTAGGTATGGGCAGCAATGAGCAGTTCTTC
few | TRBD1 | TRBJ1-3 | TRBV11-3 | CASSPTGTGNTIYF | TGTGCCAGCAGCCCGACAGGGACTGGAAACACCATATATTTT
NA | NA | TRBJ2-1 | TRBV6-8 | CASSYSMLPGDEQFF | TGTGCCAGCAGTTACTCGATGCTCCCCGGGGATGAGCAGTTCTTC
NA | TRBD2 | TRBJ2-2 | TRBV11-3 | CASSLLASGITGELFF | TGTGCCAGCAGCTTGCTTGCTAGCGGGATTACCGGGGAGCTGTTTTTT
NA | NA | TRBJ2-1 | TRBV15 | CATSRDNTDRAGLFF | TGTGCCACCAGCAGGGACAACACGGACCGAGCTGGTTTGTTCTTC
few | TRBD1 | TRBJ2-6 | TRBV6-8 | CASSHRDRGSGANVLTF | TGTGCCAGCAGTCACCGGGACAGGGGGAGTGGGGCCAACGTCCTGACTTTC
NA | NA | TRBJ1-2 | TRBV9 | CASSPIFRDGYTF | TGTGCCAGCAGCCCAATCTTCAGGGATGGCTACACCTTC
NA | NA | TRBJ2-7 | TRBV14 | CASTTRRGPHLCYEQYF | TGTGCCAGCACCACGCGCCGGGGACCGCACCTATGTTACGAGCAGTACTTC
NA | NA | TRBJ2-2 | TRBV6-8 | CASSPRAVGLAGELFF | TGTGCCAGCAGCCCAAGGGCGGTGGGGTTAGCCGGGGAGCTGTTTTTT
large | NA | TRBJ2-3 | TRBV18 | CASSSIPDTQYF | TGTGCCAGCTCATCAATTCCCGATACGCAGTATTTT
NA | TRBD2 | TRBJ2-7 | TRBV5-1 | CASSLGTSGNHQYF | TGCGCCAGCAGCTTGGGGACTAGCGGGAACCATCAGTACTTC
NA | TRBD2 | TRBJ2-7 | TRBV11-3 | CASSFGTSGRISYEQYF | TGTGCCAGCAGCTTTGGGACTAGCGGGAGGATTTCCTACGAGCAGTACTTC
few | NA | TRBJ1-2 | TRBV6-8 | CASSWDDNYGYTF | TGTGCCAGCAGTTGGGATGATAACTATGGCTACACCTTC
once | TRBD1 | TRBJ2-2 | TRBV28 | CASSLRTGNTGELFF | TGTGCCAGCAGTTTACGGACAGGGAACACCGGGGAGCTGTTTTTT
NA | TRBD2 | TRBJ2-1 | TRBV9 | CASSELAGVSNEQFF | TGTGCCAGCAGCGAACTAGCGGGAGTTAGCAATGAGCAGTTCTTC
NA | NA | TRBJ1-2 | TRBV29-1 | CSVEENQNYGYTF | TGCAGCGTTGAAGAGAACCAAAACTATGGCTACACCTTC
NA | TRBD1 | TRBJ2-5 | TRBV19 | CASRPGTGGLETQYF | TGTGCCAGTAGACCCGGGACAGGGGGCTTGGAGACCCAGTACTTC
NA | NA | TRBJ1-1 | TRBV9 | CASTPSIGQAFF | TGTGCCAGCACCCCCTCCATAGGGCAAGCTTTCTTT
NA | TRBD1 | TRBJ2-2 | TRBV11-3 | CASSLQGAPGELFF | TGTGCCAGCAGCCTCCAGGGGGCGCCCGGGGAGCTGTTTTTT
NA | NA | TRBJ2-1 | TRBV6-8 | CASSEAAGSFSKGQFF | TGTGCCAGCAGTGAGGCAGCCGGGAGCTTTAGTAAGGGGCAGTTCTTC
few | NA | TRBJ1-1 | TRBV27 | CASSFVRSTEAFF | TGTGCCAGCAGTTTCGTGCGAAGCACTGAAGCTTTCTTT
NA | NA | TRBJ2-3 | TRBV19 | CASSIGTPSTDTQYF | TGTGCCAGTAGTATAGGGACACCTAGCACAGATACGCAGTATTTT
NA | TRBD2 | TRBJ2-3 | TRBV15 | CATSGGGTSGSYTQYF | TGTGCCACCAGCGGCGGAGGGACTAGCGGGAGTTATACGCAGTATTTT
NA | NA | TRBJ1-1 | TRBV30 | CAWSVRSEAFF | TGTGCCTGGAGTGTCAGGAGTGAAGCTTTCTTT
NA | TRBD2 | TRBJ2-3 | TRBV29-1 | CSVQSGRNEAQYF | TGCAGCGTTCAAAGCGGGAGAAACGAAGCGCAGTATTTT
few | TRBD2 | TRBJ2-5 | TRBV11-3 | CASSLRGGTEETQYF | TGTGCCAGCAGCTTGCGGGGGGGGACTGAGGAGACCCAGTACTTC
few | NA | TRBJ2-2 | TRBV25-1 | CASSETDLNTGELFF | TGTGCCAGCAGTGAAACTGACTTGAACACCGGGGAGCTGTTTTTT
NA | NA | TRBJ2-1 | TRBV14 | CASSQGSAYNEQFF | TGTGCCAGCAGCCAAGGGTCCGCCTACAATGAGCAGTTCTTC
NA | TRBD1 | TRBJ1-5 | TRBV10-2 | CASGGQGGQPQHF | TGCGCCAGCGGAGGACAGGGGGGTCAGCCCCAGCATTTT
NA | NA | TRBJ2-7 | TRBV11-3 | CASSLEDSLHEQYF | TGTGCCAGCAGCTTAGAAGACAGTCTCCACGAGCAGTACTTC
NA | NA | TRBJ2-3 | TRBV6-8 | CASSYSRPGGVHTQYF | TGTGCCAGCAGTTACTCGAGACCAGGGGGGGTCCATACGCAGTATTTT
few | NA | TRBJ2-2 | TRBV11-3 | CASSRYSPGHTGELFF | TGTGCCAGCAGCCGATATTCCCCGGGTCACACCGGGGAGCTGTTTTTT
NA | NA | TRBJ1-5 | TRBV9 | CASSPSGDQPQHF | TGTGCCAGCAGCCCGAGCGGGGATCAGCCCCAGCATTTT
few | NA | TRBJ1-1 | TRBV9 | CASSVGSLGNTEAFF | TGTGCCAGCAGCGTAGGATCGTTGGGGAACACTGAAGCTTTCTTT
NA | TRBD2 | TRBJ2-1 | TRBV6-1 | CASSEAARTSGGNEQFF | TGTGCCAGCAGTGAAGCCGCGCGGACTAGCGGGGGCAATGAGCAGTTCTTC
NA | NA | TRBJ1-4 | TRBV9 | CASSPRSGVNEKLFF | TGTGCCAGCAGCCCCCGGTCAGGGGTTAATGAAAAACTGTTTTTT
NA | NA | TRBJ1-2 | TRBV19 | CASSIPGGRGYGYTF | TGTGCCAGTAGTATACCTGGGGGCCGGGGCTATGGCTACACCTTC
NA | TRBD1 | TRBJ2-7 | TRBV19 | CASSIGTGALSYEQYF | TGTGCCAGTAGTATAGGGACAGGGGCACTATCCTACGAGCAGTACTTC
NA | NA | TRBJ2-7 | TRBV18 | CASSPASYEQYF | TGTGCCAGCTCACCAGCCTCCTACGAGCAGTACTTC
NA | NA | TRBJ2-1 | TRBV5-1 | CATRPGAMTYNEQFF | TGCGCCACGCGCCCCGGGGCCATGACCTACAATGAGCAGTTCTTC
NA | TRBD2 | TRBJ2-2 | TRBV18 | CASSPRREGGELFF | TGTGCCAGCTCACCGCGACGGGAGGGCGGGGAGCTGTTTTTT
NA | NA | TRBJ1-1 | TRBV11-3 | CASSFGTPGAEAFF | TGTGCCAGCAGCTTTGGGACTCCTGGGGCTGAAGCTTTCTTT
NA | TRBD1 | TRBJ2-3 | TRBV19 | CATRGTGNTDTQYF | TGTGCCACTCGCGGGACAGGGAACACAGATACGCAGTATTTT
NA | NA | TRBJ2-3 | TRBV6-8 | CASSPTGETDTQYF | TGTGCCAGCAGCCCTACCGGGGAGACAGATACGCAGTATTTT
medium-sized | TRBD1 | TRBJ1-1 | TRBV11-3 | CASSPTAGGAVDTEAFF | TGTGCCAGCAGCCCTACAGCAGGGGGCGCGGTGGACACTGAAGCTTTCTTT
once | TRBD1 | TRBJ2-2 | TRBV18 | CASSLGQPNTGELFF | TGTGCCAGCTCATTGGGACAGCCGAACACCGGGGAGCTGTTTTTT
NA | TRBD2 | TRBJ2-7 | TRBV19 | CASSIGTSYEQYF | TGTGCCAGTAGTATCGGGACTAGCTACGAGCAGTACTTC
NA | NA | TRBJ2-6 | TRBV29-1 | CSVDGLGANVLTF | TGCAGCGTTGACGGCCTCGGGGCCAACGTCCTGACTTTC
few | NA | TRBJ1-4 | TRBV9 | CASSLQVEKLFF | TGTGCCAGCAGTTTACAGGTGGAAAAACTGTTTTTT
few | NA | TRBJ2-7 | TRBV7-5 | CASSARGGTSYEQYF | TGTGCCAGCAGCGCCAGGGGGGGGACCTCCTACGAGCAGTACTTC
large | NA | TRBJ2-1 | TRBV30 | CAGRDGSYNEQFF | TGTGCCGGCCGGGACGGGTCCTACAATGAGCAGTTCTTC
few | TRBD2 | TRBJ2-1 | TRBV29-1 | CSVGSAGGFYNEQFF | TGCAGCGTTGGGTCAGCGGGAGGTTTCTACAATGAGCAGTTCTTC
NA | NA | TRBJ1-3 | TRBV30 | CAWSTTNTIYF | TGTGCCTGGTCCACAACGAACACCATATATTTT